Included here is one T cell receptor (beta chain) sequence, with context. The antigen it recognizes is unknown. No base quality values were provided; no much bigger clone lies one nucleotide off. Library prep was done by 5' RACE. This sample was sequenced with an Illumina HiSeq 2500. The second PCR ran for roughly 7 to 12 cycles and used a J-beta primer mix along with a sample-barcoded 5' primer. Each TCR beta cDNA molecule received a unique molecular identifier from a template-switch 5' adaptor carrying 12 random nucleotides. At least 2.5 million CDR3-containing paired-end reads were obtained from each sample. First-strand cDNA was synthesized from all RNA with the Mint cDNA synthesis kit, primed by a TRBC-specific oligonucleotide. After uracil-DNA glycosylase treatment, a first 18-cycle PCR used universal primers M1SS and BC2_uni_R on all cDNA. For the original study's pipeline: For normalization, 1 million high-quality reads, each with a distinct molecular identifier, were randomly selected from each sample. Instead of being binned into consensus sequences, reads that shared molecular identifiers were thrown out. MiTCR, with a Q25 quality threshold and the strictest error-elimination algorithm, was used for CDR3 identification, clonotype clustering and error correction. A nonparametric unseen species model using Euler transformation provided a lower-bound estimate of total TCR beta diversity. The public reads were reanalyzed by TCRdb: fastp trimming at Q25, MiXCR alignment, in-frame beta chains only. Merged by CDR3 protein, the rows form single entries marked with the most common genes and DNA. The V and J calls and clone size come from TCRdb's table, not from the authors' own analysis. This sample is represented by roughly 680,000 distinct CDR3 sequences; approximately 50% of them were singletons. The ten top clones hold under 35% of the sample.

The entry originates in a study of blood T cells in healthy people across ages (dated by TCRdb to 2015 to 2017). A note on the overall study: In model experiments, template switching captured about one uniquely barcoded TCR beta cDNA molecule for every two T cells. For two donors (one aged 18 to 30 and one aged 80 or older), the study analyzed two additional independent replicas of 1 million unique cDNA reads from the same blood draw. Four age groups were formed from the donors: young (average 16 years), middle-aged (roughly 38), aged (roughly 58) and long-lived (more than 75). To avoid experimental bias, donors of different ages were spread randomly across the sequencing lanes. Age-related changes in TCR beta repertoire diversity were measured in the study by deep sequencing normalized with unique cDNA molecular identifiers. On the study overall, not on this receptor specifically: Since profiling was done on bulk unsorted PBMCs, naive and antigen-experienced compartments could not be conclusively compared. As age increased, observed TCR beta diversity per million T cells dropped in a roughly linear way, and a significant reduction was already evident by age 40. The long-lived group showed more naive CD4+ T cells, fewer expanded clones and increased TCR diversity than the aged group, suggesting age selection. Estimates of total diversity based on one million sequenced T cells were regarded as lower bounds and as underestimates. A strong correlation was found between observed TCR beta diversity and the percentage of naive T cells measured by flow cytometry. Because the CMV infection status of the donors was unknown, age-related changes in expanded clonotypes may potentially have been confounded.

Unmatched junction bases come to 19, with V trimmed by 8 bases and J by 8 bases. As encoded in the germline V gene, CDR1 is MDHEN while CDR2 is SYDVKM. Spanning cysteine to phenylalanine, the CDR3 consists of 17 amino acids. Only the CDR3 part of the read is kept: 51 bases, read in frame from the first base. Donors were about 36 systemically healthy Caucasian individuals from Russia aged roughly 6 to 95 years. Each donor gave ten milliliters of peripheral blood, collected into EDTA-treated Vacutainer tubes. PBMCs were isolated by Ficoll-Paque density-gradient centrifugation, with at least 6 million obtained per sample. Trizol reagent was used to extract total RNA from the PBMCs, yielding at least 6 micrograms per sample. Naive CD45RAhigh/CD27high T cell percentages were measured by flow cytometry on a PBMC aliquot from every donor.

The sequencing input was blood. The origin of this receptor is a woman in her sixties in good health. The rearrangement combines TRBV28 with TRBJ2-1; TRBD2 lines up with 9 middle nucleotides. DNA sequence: TGTGCCAGCCCTCCCGGGTTACTTAGCGGGAGAGTGGATGAGCAGTTCTTC. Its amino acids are CASPPGLLSGRVDEQFF. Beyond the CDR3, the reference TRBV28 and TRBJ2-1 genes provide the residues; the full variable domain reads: DVKVTQSSRYLVKRTGEKVFLECVQDMDHENMFWYRQDPGLGLRLIYFSYDVKMKEKGDIPEGYSVSREKKERFSLILESASTNQTSMYLCASPPGLLSGRVDEQFFGPGTRLTVL.